This record looks at one T cell receptor beta chain sequence and its context. Trimming left V 3 bases short and J 7 bases short, with 16 bases between. The CDR3 length is 15 residues. Germline V gives CDR1 SGHAT, CDR2 FQNNGV. These data are taken from a study of shared clonotypes between healthy human individuals. The assay was immunoSEQ multiplex PCR, and TCRdb's table has in-frame clones only and misses some. The sample consists of fewer than 700,000 clones, around 78% of them appearing once. V gene TRBV11-2 combines with J gene TRBJ2-4; D may be TRBD1 or TRBD2 (6 bases each). This TCR came from a woman between 35 and 50 years old in good health. Some clones in this sample may be carry-over from other donors' samples. Sequencing was done on a sample of PBMCs. The CDR3 DNA is TGTGCCAGCAGCTTGGGGGCGGGGCCCCAGAACATTCAGTACTTC. Its protein product is CASSLGAGPQNIQYF.